The clone carrying this T cell receptor beta chain was observed a few times. Its antigen is still unknown. This sample is part of a study of blood T cells in healthy people across ages. Each sample gave at least 7 million isolated PBMCs. The study's findings and limits: Compared with aged donors, long-lived donors showed fewer expanded clones, suggesting selection. Age brought a roughly linear fall in TCR beta diversity measured per million T cells.

Alongside a J-beta primer mix, a sample-barcoded 5' primer served in a second PCR lasting about 7 to 12 cycles. TCRdb used MiXCR to reprocess the 5' RACE reads, holding one entry per CDR3 protein. The sample carries about 1.6 million distinct CDR3 sequences, almost 35% recorded once. Trimming removed 5 bases at V and 6 bases at J, with 20 bases between. The CDR3 consists of 14 residues. Germline V lookup: CDR1 DFQATT, CDR2 SNEGSKA (reference sequence). The genes are TRBV20-1 and TRBJ2-7, with a possible D match to TRBD2 (7 bases). The sequencing sample was made of blood. This sequence originates from a young woman in good health. The CDR3 bases are TGCAGTGCTCCCCCGGCGGGGGCCGCAAGCGAGCAGTACTTC. It specifies CSAPPAGAASEQYF.